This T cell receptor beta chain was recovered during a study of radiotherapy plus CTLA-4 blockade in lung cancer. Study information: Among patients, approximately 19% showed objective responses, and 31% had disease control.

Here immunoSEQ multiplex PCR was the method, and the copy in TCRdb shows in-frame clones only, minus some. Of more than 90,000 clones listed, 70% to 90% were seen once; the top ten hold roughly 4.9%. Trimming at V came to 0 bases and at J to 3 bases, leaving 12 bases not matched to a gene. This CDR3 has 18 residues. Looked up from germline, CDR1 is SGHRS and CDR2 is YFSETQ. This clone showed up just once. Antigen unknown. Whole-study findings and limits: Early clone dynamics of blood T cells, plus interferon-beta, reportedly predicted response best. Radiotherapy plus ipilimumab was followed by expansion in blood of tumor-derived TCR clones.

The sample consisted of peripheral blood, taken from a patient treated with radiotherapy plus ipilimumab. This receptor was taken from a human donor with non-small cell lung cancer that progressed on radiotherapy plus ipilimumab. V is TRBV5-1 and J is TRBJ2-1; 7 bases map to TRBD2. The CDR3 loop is CASSLVGLGASGYNEQFF. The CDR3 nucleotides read TGCGCCAGCAGCTTGGTCGGACTAGGGGCATCAGGCTACAATGAGCAGTTCTTC. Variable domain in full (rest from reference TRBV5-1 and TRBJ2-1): KAGVTQTPRYLIKTRGQQVTLSCSPISGHRSVSWYQQTPGQGLQFLFEYFSETQRNKGNFPGRFSGRQFSNSRSEMNVSTLELGDSALYLCASSLVGLGASGYNEQFFGPGTRLTVL.